This T cell receptor beta chain stems from a study of cytomegalovirus exposure and HLA in healthy donors. Study-wide findings and caveats: Later on, an analysis tied 15,000 to 20,000 TCR beta sequences to HLA alleles at 0.05 false discovery rate. Exclusion applied to some V segments, including TRBV6-2 and TRBV6-3, as they were indistinguishable.

Worth noting for this clone: Its antigen is unknown.

V was clipped by 5 bases and J by 4 bases, with 26 bases between them. The germline gives CDR1 KGHSH, CDR2 LQKENI. The CDR3 spans 18 residues. In the PCR, 60 Vbeta and 13 Jbeta primers were used. Some clones are missing from TCRdb's copy, which holds only in-frame ones; the method was immunoSEQ multiplex PCR. This sample's table has just over 150,000 clones. Sequenced material: PBMCs. The source is an older woman in good health and CMV-seronegative. The chain is built from TRBV18 and TRBJ1-2; TRBD1 is a possible D gene (5 bases). The CDR3 loop reads CASSAYIKAGGESYGYTF. The CDR3 region has the DNA TGTGCCAGCTCAGCATACATAAAGGCCGGGGGGGAGAGCTATGGCTACACCTTC.